Below are 28 T cell receptor beta chains sequenced from a single sample in a study of Tregs in tolerant kidney transplant recipients. Only in-frame clones appear in the TCRdb table, and some are missing; sequencing was by immunoSEQ multiplex PCR. The sample shows about 50,000 clones, approximately 89% of them seen only once. Mixed chimerism was transient after nonmyeloablative marrow transplants from related graft donors. This sample comprised CD8+ T cells from blood (PBMCs), obtained 12 months after the transplant. The receptors originated from a human patient who received a combined kidney and bone marrow transplant. Certain T cells may be donor cells from the graft.

The chain recombines TRBV15 with TRBJ2-2; D gene uncertain. Trimming took 4 bases from V and 9 from J, leaving 6 bases between them. CDR1 and CDR2 from the germline V gene are LNHNV and YYDKDF (reference sequence). This CDR3 has 11 residues. CDR3 sequence (DNA): TGTGCCACCAGCAACGGGTGGGAGCTGTTTTTT. Residues: CATSNGWELFF.

The V gene is TRBV19, the J gene TRBJ1-5; no clear D. V was trimmed by 4 bases and J by 9 bases, leaving 16 bases between them. CDR3 length equals 14 residues. Germline CDR1 is LNHDA and CDR2 is SQIVND (reference sequence). CDR3 protein: CASSTVTLRRPQHF. In DNA form, the CDR3 reads TGTGCCAGTAGTACGGTCACCCTGCGGAGGCCCCAGCATTTT.

The chain is built from TRBV28 and TRBJ2-7, with 12 bases matching TRBD2. Germline V gene data show CDR1 as MDHEN and CDR2 as SYDVKM. Trimming at V came to 3 bases and at J to 2 bases, leaving 2 bases not matched to a gene. There are 15 residues in the CDR3. The CDR3 here is CASSLGLAGTYEQYF. The CDR3 DNA sequence: TGTGCCAGCAGTTTGGGACTAGCGGGCACCTACGAGCAGTACTTC.

The chain joins TRBV29-1 to TRBJ2-7; 8 bases map to TRBD2. The CDR3 loop spans 13 amino acids. J lost 2 bases, V lost 7 bases, and 7 bases had no gene match. The germline V gene encodes CDR1 SQVTM and CDR2 ANQGSEA. The CDR3: CSARGGPTYEQYF. The CDR3 DNA is TGCAGCGCCCGGGGGGGGCCAACCTACGAGCAGTACTTC.

The chain has TRBV7-8 and TRBJ2-3; 11 bases are a match to TRBD2. Losses at the gene ends were 0 bases for V and 6 bases for J; bases not matched to a gene: 8. Germline CDR1 and CDR2: SGHVS and FQNEAQ. The CDR3 is 17 amino acids. CDR3 amino acids: CASSLATSGVLPDTQYF. Written as DNA, the CDR3 is TGTGCCAGCAGCTTAGCGACTAGCGGGGTTCTTCCGGATACGCAGTATTTT.

J is TRBJ2-3 and V is TRBV5-6; TRBD1 matches 7 bases. The length of the CDR3 is 16 residues. The V gene end was trimmed by 3 bases and the J gene end by 3 bases; junction bases not matched to a gene: 10. Germline assignment: CDR1 SGHDT and CDR2 YYEEEE. CDR3 in amino acids: CASSSSGTDETDTQYF. CDR3 DNA: TGTGCCAGCAGCTCATCCGGGACAGATGAAACAGATACGCAGTATTTT.

The rearrangement joins TRBV7-8 to TRBJ2-7; 8 bases align to TRBD1. The CDR3 contains 13 residues. V lost 3 bases to trimming and J lost 2 bases; unmatched junction nucleotides: 0. Germline CDR1 reads SGHVS; CDR2 reads FQNEAQ. Written as DNA, the CDR3 is TGTGCCAGCAGCTTCAGGGGGCCCTACGAGCAGTACTTC. Protein product: CASSFRGPYEQYF.

V and J are TRBV21-1 and TRBJ1-5; the table gives TRBD1 as D, unverified against the DNA. TRBV21-1 is recorded as a pseudogene. The CDR3 spans 13 residues. For the CDR3, the DNA is TGTGCCTTTCTGGGGCTGCTGAATCAGCCCCAGCATTTT. As protein: CAFLGLLNQPQHF.

The gene calls are TRBV6-6 and TRBJ2-3, with D uncertain. Trimming stripped 2 bases from V and 4 bases from J, with 13 bases between. Germline V CDR1 and CDR2: MNHNY, SVGAGI (reference sequence). The CDR3 spans 15 residues. In DNA, the CDR3 is TGTGCCAGCAGTTACGGTTCGTTTCCGGCAGATACGCAGTATTTT. This encodes CASSYGSFPADTQYF.

V gene TRBV7-8 combines with J gene TRBJ1-2; tentative D call: TRBD1 (5 bases). V lost 4 bases to trimming and J lost 4 bases, with 13 bases between them. CDR3 length: 14 residues. CDR1 and CDR2 (germline): SGHVS, FQNEAQ. Written as DNA, the CDR3 is TGTGCCAGCAGCTCTAGCGGGGCACTCTATGGCTACACCTTC. It is translated as CASSSSGALYGYTF.

The V gene is TRBV7-2, the J gene TRBJ1-5; 10 bases map to TRBD1. After removal of 2 bases from V and 2 bases from J, the junction contained 9 bases not matched to a gene. This CDR3 spans 18 amino acids. CDR1 and CDR2 (germline): SGHTA, FQGNSA. The CDR3 spells CASSLFRDRGSGNQPQHF. CDR3 nucleotide sequence: TGTGCCAGCAGCTTATTCCGGGACAGGGGAAGTGGCAATCAGCCCCAGCATTTT.

V and J are TRBV5-6 and TRBJ2-2; a possible D gene is TRBD1 (6 bases). This CDR3 is 14 amino acids long. Germline V gene data show CDR1 as SGHDT and CDR2 as YYEEEE. V lost 4 bases and J lost 5, with 12 bases in between. The CDR3 nucleotides are TGTGCCAGCAGCGAATGGACAGAGACCGGGGAGCTGTTTTTT. Its translation: CASSEWTETGELFF.

The rearrangement uses TRBV4-1 and TRBJ2-7; 7 bases line up with TRBD2. Germline V lookup: CDR1 MGHRA, CDR2 YSYEKL. V lost 5 bases, J lost 4 bases, and 11 bases stayed unmatched. The CDR3 has 15 residues. The CDR3 DNA sequence: TGCGCCAGCAGCTTCCGGACTAGTAACTCTTACGAGCAGTACTTC. This sequence encodes CASSFRTSNSYEQYF.

This clone was seen a handful of times. The rearrangement joins TRBV6-6 to TRBJ2-1; 9 nucleotides line up with TRBD1. The V and J ends lost 5 bases and 2 bases, in that order; junction bases with no gene match: 7. The CDR3 has 16 residues. Looked up from germline, CDR1 is MNHNY and CDR2 is SVGAGI (reference sequence). The CDR3 nucleotides read TGTGCCAGCAGTCACACCGGGACAGGGCCCTACAATGAGCAGTTCTTC. This encodes CASSHTGTGPYNEQFF.

The V call is TRBV5-1, the J call TRBJ2-3; 12 nucleotides line up with TRBD2. The V and J ends lost 4 bases and 0 bases, in that order; junction bases with no gene match: 9. The CDR3 covers 18 residues. The germline gives CDR1 SGHRS, CDR2 YFSETQ. The chain's CDR3 is CASSQTSGGTPSTDTQYF. Written as DNA, the CDR3 is TGCGCCAGCAGCCAGACTAGCGGGGGCACCCCTAGCACAGATACGCAGTATTTT.

This sequence joins TRBV6-4 and TRBJ2-1, with a possible D match to TRBD2 (5 bases). CDR1 is MRHNA, CDR2 SNTAGT, per germline. The CDR3 consists of 12 residues. V lost 4 bases to trimming and J lost 9 bases, with 10 bases between them. CDR3 loop: CASSGLAGEQFF. Written as DNA, the CDR3 is TGTGCCAGCAGTGGCCTCGCGGGTGAGCAGTTCTTC.

The genes are TRBV9 and TRBJ2-1, with 8 bases matching TRBD1. V lost 3 bases and J lost 1; bases outside the gene matches: 9. The germline gives CDR1 SGDLS, CDR2 YYNGEE. This CDR3 is 17 amino acids long. CDR3 DNA sequence: TGTGCCAGCAGCGCCACCGGGACAGGTGGTTCCTACAATGAGCAGTTCTTC. This gives the protein CASSATGTGGSYNEQFF.

This sequence joins TRBV6-5 and TRBJ2-1; a weak D match, TRBD1 (6 bases). Looked up from germline, CDR1 is MNHEY and CDR2 is SVGAGI. The CDR3 contains 13 residues. V was clipped by 10 bases and J by 7 bases, with 17 bases between them. For the CDR3, the DNA is TGTGCCACCAACAGGGCCCTGGGTAATGAGCAGTTCTTC. Its protein is CATNRALGNEQFF.

This clone was recorded once. The junction departs from germline at one end; a sequencing error may be responsible. The identical CDR3 is also encoded by other nucleotide sequences in the sample. V gene TRBV30 combines with J gene TRBJ1-6; tentatively, D is TRBD1 (5 bases). Per the germline V gene, CDR1 is GTSNPN and CDR2 is SVGIG (reference sequence). This CDR3 contains 13 residues. The CDR3 reads CAWAGTVNSPLHF. CDR3 nucleotides: TGTGCCTGGGCGGGGACGGTGAATTCCCCCCTCCACTTT.

The rearrangement links TRBV18 to TRBJ2-7; TRBD1 matches 9 bases. The CDR3 spans 13 residues. The V and J ends lost 3 bases and 5 bases, in that order; junction bases with no gene match: 2. Germline CDR1 KGHSH, CDR2 LQKENI. The CDR3 DNA sequence: TGTGCCAGCTCACCCGACAGGGGGGACGAGCAGTACTTC. It translates to CASSPDRGDEQYF.

As regards this clone: The same CDR3 also results from other DNA sequences found in this sample. This chain links TRBV27 with TRBJ1-5; weak D call: TRBD1 (6 bases). CDR3 size: 14 residues. CDR1 is MNHEY and CDR2 is SMNVEV in the germline V gene (reference sequence). Trimming cost V 2 bases and J 4 bases, with 9 bases left between them. The CDR3 here is CASSLRQGNQPQHF. In nucleotides, the CDR3 is TGTGCCAGCAGTTTACGTCAGGGGAATCAGCCCCAGCATTTT.

The chain is built from TRBV5-1 and TRBJ1-4, with D perhaps matching TRBD1 (5 bases). The CDR3 sequence is 18 residues long. V dropped 4 bases and J dropped 2 bases, with 21 bases sitting between them. Germline CDR1 and CDR2: SGHRS and YFSETQ. CDR3 bases: TGCGCCAGCAGCCCCAGTAAAAGGGGAACCCGTACTAATGAAAAACTGTTTTTT. Encoded protein: CASSPSKRGTRTNEKLFF.

The table lists this clone with a count of one. The chain combines TRBV7-9 with TRBJ1-2; TRBD1 agrees at 7 bases. The V segment lost 6 bases and the J segment 7 bases; nucleotides outside the gene matches: 14. This CDR3 contains 15 residues. CDR1 and CDR2 (germline): SEHNR, FQNEAQ (reference sequence). The CDR3 is CASRPINRGRGGYTF. The CDR3 DNA sequence: TGTGCCAGCAGACCTATTAACAGGGGAAGGGGTGGCTACACCTTC.

The rearrangement uses TRBV19 and TRBJ2-5, with D possibly being TRBD2 (6 bases). Deletions cut 0 bases from V and 2 bases from J, with 13 bases between. Germline V gene sequence: CDR1 LNHDA, CDR2 SQIVND (reference sequence). The length of the CDR3 is 16 residues. The CDR3 DNA follows: TGTGCCAGTAGTATAGATGGGGGGAGCTATCAAGAGACCCAGTACTTC. Its translation is CASSIDGGSYQETQYF.

The J gene is TRBJ1-5, the V gene TRBV15, with 8 bases that match TRBD1. The germline gives CDR1 LNHNV, CDR2 YYDKDF (reference sequence). This CDR3 has 15 amino acids. The V gene end was trimmed by 0 bases and the J gene end by 6 bases; junction bases not matched to a gene: 4. The CDR3, as DNA: TGTGCCACCAGCAGAGACAGGGGGCTCGTTCAGCCCCAGCATTTT. Its translation is CATSRDRGLVQPQHF.

The rearrangement uses TRBV13 and TRBJ2-3; D unresolved. This CDR3 region has 13 residues. Deletions cut 3 bases from V and 4 bases from J, with 8 bases between. Germline lookup yields CDR1 PRHDT and CDR2 FYEKMQ (reference sequence). The CDR3 loop reads CASSFTESDTQYF. CDR3 nucleotide sequence: TGTGCCAGCAGCTTTACAGAGTCAGATACGCAGTATTTT.

This sequence joins TRBV6-5 and TRBJ1-2, with D perhaps TRBD1 (6 bases). V was clipped by 0 bases and J by 4 bases, with 9 bases between them. Germline CDR1 and CDR2: MNHEY and SVGAGI. The length of the CDR3 is 14 residues. The chain's CDR3 is CASSYSRGGYGYTF. CDR3 nucleotide sequence: TGTGCCAGCAGTTACTCGAGAGGGGGCTATGGCTACACCTTC.

V usage is TRBV27 and J usage is TRBJ1-2, with D hard to call. V lost 3 bases and J lost 6, with 11 bases in between. Germline V gene sequence: CDR1 MNHEY, CDR2 SMNVEV (reference sequence). The CDR3 has 13 residues. The DNA for the CDR3 is TGTGCCAGCAGTTTGTCGGGAAAACATGGCTACACCTTC. Its translation is CASSLSGKHGYTF.